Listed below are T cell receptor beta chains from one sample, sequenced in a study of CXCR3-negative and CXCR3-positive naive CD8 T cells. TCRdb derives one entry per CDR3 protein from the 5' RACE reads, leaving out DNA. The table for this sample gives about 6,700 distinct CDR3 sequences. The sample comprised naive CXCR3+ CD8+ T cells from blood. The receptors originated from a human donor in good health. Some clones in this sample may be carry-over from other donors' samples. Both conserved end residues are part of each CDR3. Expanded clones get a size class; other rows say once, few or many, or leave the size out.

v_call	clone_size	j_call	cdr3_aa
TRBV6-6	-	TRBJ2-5	CASSYGGETQYF
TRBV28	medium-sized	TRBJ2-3	CASSRDGESDTQYF
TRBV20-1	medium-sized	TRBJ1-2	CSARDLEGRVANYGYTF
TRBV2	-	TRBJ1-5	CASNGQSTSNQPQHF
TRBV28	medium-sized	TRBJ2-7	CASSLGTGGSYEQYF
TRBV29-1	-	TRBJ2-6	CSVPYPAGANVLTF
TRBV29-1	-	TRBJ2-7	CSVRLGTRYEQYF
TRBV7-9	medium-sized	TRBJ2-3	CASSVAGVPSTDTQYF
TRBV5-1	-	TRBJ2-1	CASSHTSGRALYNEQFF
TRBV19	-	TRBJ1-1	CASTGGHGVGAEAFF
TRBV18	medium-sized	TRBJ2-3	CASSPEYPSGSTDTQYF
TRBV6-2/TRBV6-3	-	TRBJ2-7	CASSYSRPYEQYF
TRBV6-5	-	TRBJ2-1	CASSLILAGMGHEQFF
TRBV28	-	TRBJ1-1	CASRRGLEAFF
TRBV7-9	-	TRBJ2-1	CASSLVHEEQFF
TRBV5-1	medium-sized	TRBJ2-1	CASSFRDREYNEQFF
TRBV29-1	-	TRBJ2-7	CSVDTQYSYEQYF
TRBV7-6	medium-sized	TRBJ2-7	CASSLQEGNYEQYF
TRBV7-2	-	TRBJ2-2	CASSFSYRVNTGELFF
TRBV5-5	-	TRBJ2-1	CASSIQRSSYNEQFF
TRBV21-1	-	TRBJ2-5	CASSNRLGKETQYF
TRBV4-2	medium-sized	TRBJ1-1	CASSQVRSAPNTEAFF